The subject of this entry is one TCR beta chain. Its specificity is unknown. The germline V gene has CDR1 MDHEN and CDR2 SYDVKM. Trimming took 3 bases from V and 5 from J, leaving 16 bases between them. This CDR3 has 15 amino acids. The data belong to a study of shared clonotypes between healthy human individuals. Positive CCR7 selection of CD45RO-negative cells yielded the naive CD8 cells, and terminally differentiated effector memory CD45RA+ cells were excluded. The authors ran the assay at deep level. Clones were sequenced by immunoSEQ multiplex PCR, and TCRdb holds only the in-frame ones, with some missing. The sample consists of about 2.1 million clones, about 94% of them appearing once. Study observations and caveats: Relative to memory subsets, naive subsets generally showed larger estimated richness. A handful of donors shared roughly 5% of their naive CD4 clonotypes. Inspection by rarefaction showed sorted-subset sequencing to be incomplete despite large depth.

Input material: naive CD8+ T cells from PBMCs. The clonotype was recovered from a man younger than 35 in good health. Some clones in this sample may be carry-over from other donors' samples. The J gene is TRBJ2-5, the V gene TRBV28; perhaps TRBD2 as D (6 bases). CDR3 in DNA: TGTGCCAGCAGTTTTGGACGGGAGATGCAGGAGACCCAGTACTTC. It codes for CASSFGREMQETQYF.